These 4 T cell receptor beta chains originate from one sample sequenced in a study of tumor and adjacent non-tumor tissue in lung cancer. RNA was extracted from bulk tissue without any cell sorting. A modified ARM-PCR protocol with three rounds of nested PCR amplified TCRbeta. TCRdb re-derived calls from the multiplex PCR reads in MiXCR, one entry per CDR3 protein. The table shows around 120,000 distinct CDR3 sequences, with 55% to 75% occurring only once. The sample was lung tumor tissue. The source is a man aged 25 to 45 with non-small cell lung cancer.

This clonotype was counted only a few times. The conserved phenylalanine or tryptophan is not found at the CDR3 terminus, so this likely reflects a read error. The V call is TRBV19, the J call TRBJ1-5; 10 bases are a match to TRBD1. The CDR3 sequence is 14 residues long. Germline values: CDR1 LNHDA, CDR2 SQIVND (reference sequence). The J segment lost 6 bases and the V segment lost 6 bases, leaving 5 bases of the junction unmatched. CDR3 in DNA: TGTGCCAGTAGGCTCGGACAGGGGGGTCAGCCCCAGCATTAT. This translates into CASRLGQGGQPQHY.

Details on this clonotype: The CDR3 end shows no conserved phenylalanine or tryptophan, and so a read error is likely. The rearrangement uses TRBV24-1 and TRBJ2-7; tentatively, D is TRBD1 (6 bases). Germline CDR1 is KGHDR and CDR2 is SFDVKD. Trimming left V 5 bases short and J 2 bases short, with 24 bases between. The CDR3 is 18 residues long. This chain's CDR3 is CATSAPGQGARGAYEQYY. CDR3 nucleotides: TGTGCCACCAGTGCCCCGGGACAAGGGGCGCGAGGGGCCTACGAGCAGTACTAC.

To note about this clonotype: A much larger clone differs by one base, so this may be a read error. The CDR3 DNA reads TGTGCCAGCAGCTCCTTACTCGGCCTTTCTCACTCTGGGGTCAACGTCCTGACTTTC. Translated: CASSSLLGLSHSGVNVLTF. The chain links TRBV6-2 or TRBV6-3 to TRBJ2-6; D is ambiguous. The CDR3 is 19 residues long. The germline CDR1 and CDR2 sequences are MNHEY and SVGEGT.

A note on this clonotype: A much larger clone is a single base away; this may be a read error. V and J are TRBV20-1 and TRBJ1-2; no reliable D call. This CDR3 is 13 amino acids long. The germline V gene encodes CDR1 DFQATT and CDR2 SNEGSKA (reference sequence). CDR3 sequence: CSADTGPSGGYIF. CDR3 coding DNA: TGCAGTGCTGACACCGGGCCTTCAGGCGGCTACATCTTC.